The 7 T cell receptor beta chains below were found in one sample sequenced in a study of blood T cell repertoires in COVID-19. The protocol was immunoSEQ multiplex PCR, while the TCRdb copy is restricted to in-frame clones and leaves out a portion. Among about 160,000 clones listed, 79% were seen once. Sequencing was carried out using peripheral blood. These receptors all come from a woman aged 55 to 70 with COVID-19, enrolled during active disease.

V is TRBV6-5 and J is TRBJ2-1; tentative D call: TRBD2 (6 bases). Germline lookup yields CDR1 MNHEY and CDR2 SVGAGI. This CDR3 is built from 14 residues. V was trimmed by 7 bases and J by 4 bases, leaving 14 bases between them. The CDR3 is CASTPGLSYNEQFF. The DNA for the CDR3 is TGTGCCAGCACCCCCGGACTATCATACAATGAGCAGTTCTTC.

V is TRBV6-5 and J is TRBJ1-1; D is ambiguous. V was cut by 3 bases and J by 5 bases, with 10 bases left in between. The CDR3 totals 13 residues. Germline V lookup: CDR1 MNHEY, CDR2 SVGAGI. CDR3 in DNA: TGTGCCAGCAGTTATGATATCGGGACTGAAGCTTTCTTT. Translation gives CASSYDIGTEAFF.

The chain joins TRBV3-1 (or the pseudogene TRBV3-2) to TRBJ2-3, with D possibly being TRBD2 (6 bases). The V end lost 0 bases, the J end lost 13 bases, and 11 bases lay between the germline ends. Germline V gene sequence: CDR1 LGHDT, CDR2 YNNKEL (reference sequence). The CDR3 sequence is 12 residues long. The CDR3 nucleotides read TGTGCCAGCAGCCAAGATTACCAGCGGGAGTATTTT. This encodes CASSQDYQREYF.

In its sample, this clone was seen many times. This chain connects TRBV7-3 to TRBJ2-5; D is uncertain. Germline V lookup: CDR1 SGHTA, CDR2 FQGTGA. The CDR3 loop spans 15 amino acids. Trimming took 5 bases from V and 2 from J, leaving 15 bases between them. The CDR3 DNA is TGTGCCAGCAGCCCAACGGTCACTCGACAAGAGACCCAGTACTTC. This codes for CASSPTVTRQETQYF.

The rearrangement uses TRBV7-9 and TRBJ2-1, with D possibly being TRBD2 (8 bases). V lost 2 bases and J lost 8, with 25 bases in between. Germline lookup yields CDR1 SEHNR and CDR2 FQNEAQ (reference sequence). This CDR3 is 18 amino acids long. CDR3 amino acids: CASSLQGGIAGRGDEQFF. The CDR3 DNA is TGTGCCAGCAGCTTACAGGGGGGTATAGCGGGGCGTGGGGATGAGCAGTTCTTC.

The CDR3 coding sequence is TGTGCCAGCAGCGTAGAAACGGGACTGGGGGACACCATATATTTT. Its translation is CASSVETGLGDTIYF. The rearrangement uses TRBV9 and TRBJ1-3, with D possibly matching TRBD1 (5 bases). Trimming left V 0 bases short and J 8 bases short, with 15 bases between. This CDR3 has 15 amino acids. The V gene's germline CDR1 is SGDLS and CDR2 YYNGEE.

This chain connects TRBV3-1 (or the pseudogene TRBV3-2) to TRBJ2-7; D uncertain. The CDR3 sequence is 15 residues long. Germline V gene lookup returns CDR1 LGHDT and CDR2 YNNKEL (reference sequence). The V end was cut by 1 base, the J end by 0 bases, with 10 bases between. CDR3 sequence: CASSQGPTGSYEQYV. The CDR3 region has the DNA TGTGCCAGCAGCCAAGGACCCACGGGCTCCTACGAGCAGTACGTC.